The clone carrying this T cell receptor (beta chain) has a single count. What it binds is unknown. The entry originates in a study of a mutant IDH1 vaccine in newly diagnosed glioma. Study-wide context: Patients were given eight vaccinations, scheduled in weeks 1, 3, 5, 7, 11, 15, 19 and 23. Patients got radiotherapy, temozolomide, or both beforehand, and most got both.

Repertoires were generated with immunoSEQ multiplex PCR, while TCRdb's copy carries only in-frame clones and drops some. The repertoire holds about 38,000 clones, roughly four fifths seen once, with 5% to 6.5% in the top ten. Time point: week 23, last vaccination. The investigators gave 300 ug of mutant IDH1 20-mer peptide in each vaccine dose, together with topical imiquimod. Trimming at V came to 6 bases and at J to 4 bases, leaving 1 base not matched to a gene. The CDR3 totals 14 residues. Per germline, CDR1 MDHEN and CDR2 SYDVKM. The TCR comes from a middle-aged man with glioma. The specimen comprised PBMCs, sampled from a glioma patient whose treatment included an IDH1 peptide vaccine. The chain uses TRBV28 and TRBJ2-1; TRBD2 agrees at 12 bases. CDR3 in amino acids: CASSLAGGYNEQFF. The CDR3 nucleotides read TGTGCCAGCAGCCTAGCGGGAGGGTACAATGAGCAGTTCTTC.